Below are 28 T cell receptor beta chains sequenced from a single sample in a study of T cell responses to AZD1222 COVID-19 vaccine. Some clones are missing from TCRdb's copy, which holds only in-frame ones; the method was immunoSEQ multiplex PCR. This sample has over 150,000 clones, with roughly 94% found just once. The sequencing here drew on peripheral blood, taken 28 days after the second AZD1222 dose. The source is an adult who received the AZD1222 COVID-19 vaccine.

CDR3 region: CASGPAGLGDTEAFF. CDR3 coding DNA: TGTGCCAGCGGTCCGGCAGGGTTGGGGGACACTGAAGCTTTCTTT. This chain joins TRBV6-5 and TRBJ1-1; a possible D gene is TRBD1 (5 bases). The V and J ends lost 8 bases and 3 bases respectively, with 19 bases between them. The germline CDR1 and CDR2 sequences are MNHEY and SVGAGI. The CDR3 runs 15 residues.

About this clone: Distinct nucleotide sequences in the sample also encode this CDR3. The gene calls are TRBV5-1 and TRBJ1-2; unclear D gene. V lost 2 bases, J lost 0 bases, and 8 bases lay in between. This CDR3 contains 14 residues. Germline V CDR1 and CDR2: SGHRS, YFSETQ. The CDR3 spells CASSFEGPNYGYTF. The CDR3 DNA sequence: TGCGCCAGCAGCTTTGAAGGGCCTAACTATGGCTACACCTTC.

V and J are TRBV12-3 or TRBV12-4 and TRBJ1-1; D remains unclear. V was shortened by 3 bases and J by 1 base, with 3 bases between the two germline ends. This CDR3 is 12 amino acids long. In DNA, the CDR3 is TGTGCCAGCAGTTTCCCGAACACTGAAGCTTTCTTT. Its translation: CASSFPNTEAFF.

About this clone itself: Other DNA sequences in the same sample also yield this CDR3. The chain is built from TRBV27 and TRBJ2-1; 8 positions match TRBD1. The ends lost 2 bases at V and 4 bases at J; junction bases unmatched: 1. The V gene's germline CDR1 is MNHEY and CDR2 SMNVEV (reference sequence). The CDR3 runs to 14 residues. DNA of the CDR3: TGTGCCAGCAGTTTACAGGGGGCATACAATGAGCAGTTCTTC. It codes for CASSLQGAYNEQFF.

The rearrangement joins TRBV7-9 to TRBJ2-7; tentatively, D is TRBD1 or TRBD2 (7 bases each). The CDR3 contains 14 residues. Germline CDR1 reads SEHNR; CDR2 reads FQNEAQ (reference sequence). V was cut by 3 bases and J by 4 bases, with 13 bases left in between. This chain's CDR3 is CASSLGRGLYEQYF. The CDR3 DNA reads TGTGCCAGCAGCTTGGGGAGGGGGCTGTACGAGCAGTACTTC.

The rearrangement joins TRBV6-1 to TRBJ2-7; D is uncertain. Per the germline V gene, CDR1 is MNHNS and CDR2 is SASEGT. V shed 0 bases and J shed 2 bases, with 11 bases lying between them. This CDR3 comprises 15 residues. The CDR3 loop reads CASSEAASFPYEQYF. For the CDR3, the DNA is TGTGCCAGCAGTGAAGCGGCCAGTTTCCCCTACGAGCAGTACTTC.

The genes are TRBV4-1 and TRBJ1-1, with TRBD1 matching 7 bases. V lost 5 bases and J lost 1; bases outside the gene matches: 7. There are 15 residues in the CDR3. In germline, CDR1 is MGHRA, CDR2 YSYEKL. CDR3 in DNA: TGCGCCAGCAGCGCCCGGGACAGTGAGAACACTGAAGCTTTCTTT. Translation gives CASSARDSENTEAFF.

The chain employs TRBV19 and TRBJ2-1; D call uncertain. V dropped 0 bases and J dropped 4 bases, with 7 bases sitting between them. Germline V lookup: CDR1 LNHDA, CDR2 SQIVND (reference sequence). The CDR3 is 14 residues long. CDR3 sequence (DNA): TGTGCCAGTAGTATAGAGTTAGGGTACAATGAGCAGTTCTTC. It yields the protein CASSIELGYNEQFF.

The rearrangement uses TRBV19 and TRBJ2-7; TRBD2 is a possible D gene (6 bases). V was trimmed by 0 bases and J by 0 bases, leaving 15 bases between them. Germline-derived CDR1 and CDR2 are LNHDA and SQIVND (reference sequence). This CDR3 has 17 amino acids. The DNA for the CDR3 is TGTGCCAGTAGTATAGATCATGGCGGGGCCTCCTCCTACGAGCAGTACTTC. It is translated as CASSIDHGGASSYEQYF.

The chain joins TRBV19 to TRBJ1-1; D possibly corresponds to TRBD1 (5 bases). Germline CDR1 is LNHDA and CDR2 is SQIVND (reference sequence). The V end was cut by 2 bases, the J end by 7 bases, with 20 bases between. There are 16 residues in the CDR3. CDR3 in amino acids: CASSIRERRGAGEAFF. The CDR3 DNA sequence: TGTGCCAGTAGTATAAGGGAAAGGAGAGGGGCTGGTGAAGCTTTCTTT.

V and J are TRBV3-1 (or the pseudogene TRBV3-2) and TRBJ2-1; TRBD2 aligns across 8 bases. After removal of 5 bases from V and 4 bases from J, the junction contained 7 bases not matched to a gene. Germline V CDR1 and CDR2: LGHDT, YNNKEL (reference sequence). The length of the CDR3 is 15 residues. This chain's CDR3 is CASSEGLETYNEQFF. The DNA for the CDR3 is TGTGCCAGCAGCGAGGGACTAGAGACTTACAATGAGCAGTTCTTC.

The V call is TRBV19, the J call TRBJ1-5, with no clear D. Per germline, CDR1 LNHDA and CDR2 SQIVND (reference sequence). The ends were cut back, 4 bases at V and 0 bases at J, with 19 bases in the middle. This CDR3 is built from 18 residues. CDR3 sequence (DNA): TGTGCCAGTAGTAGGTCCGGGATCCGGGCGAATAGCAATCAGCCCCAGCATTTT. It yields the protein CASSRSGIRANSNQPQHF.

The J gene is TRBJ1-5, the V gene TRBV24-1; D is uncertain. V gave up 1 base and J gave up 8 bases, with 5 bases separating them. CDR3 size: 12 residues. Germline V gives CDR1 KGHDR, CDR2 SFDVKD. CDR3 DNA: TGTGCCACCAGTGATTTCAGAAAGCCCCAGCATTTT. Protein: CATSDFRKPQHF.

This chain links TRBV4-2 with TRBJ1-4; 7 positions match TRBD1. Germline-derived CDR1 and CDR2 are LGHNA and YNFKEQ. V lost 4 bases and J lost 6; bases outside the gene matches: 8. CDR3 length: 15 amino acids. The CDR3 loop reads CASSPRQGVDEKLFF. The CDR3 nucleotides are TGTGCCAGCAGCCCCAGACAGGGCGTTGATGAAAAACTGTTTTTT.

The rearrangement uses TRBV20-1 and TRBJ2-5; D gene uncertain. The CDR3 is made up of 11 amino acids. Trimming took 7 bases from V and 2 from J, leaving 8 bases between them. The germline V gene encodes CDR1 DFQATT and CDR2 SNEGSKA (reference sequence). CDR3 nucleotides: TGCAGTGTCAGAGAACAAGAGACCCAGTACTTC. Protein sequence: CSVREQETQYF.

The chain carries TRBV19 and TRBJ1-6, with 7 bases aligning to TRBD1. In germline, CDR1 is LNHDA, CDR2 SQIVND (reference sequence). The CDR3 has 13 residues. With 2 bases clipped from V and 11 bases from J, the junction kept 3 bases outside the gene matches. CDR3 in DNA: TGTGCCAGTAGTATAAGGGACAGTACACCCCTCCACTTT. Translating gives CASSIRDSTPLHF.

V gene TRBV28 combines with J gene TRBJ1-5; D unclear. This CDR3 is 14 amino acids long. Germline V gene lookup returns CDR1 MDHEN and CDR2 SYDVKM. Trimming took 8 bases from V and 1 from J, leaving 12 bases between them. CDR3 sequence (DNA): TGTGCCAGCCTCCGAGCGGGGAGCAATCAGCCCCAGCATTTT. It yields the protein CASLRAGSNQPQHF.

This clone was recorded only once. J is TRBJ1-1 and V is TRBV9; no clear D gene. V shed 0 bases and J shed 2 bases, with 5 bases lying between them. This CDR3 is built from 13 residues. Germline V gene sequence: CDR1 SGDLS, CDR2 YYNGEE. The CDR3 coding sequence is TGTGCCAGCAGCGTAGACATCAACACTGAAGCTTTCTTT. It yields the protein CASSVDINTEAFF.

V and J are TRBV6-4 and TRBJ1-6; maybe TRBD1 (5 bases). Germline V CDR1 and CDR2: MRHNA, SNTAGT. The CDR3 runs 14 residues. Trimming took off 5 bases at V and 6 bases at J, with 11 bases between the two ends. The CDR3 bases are TGTGCCAGCAGTCTGAGGGGTACTAATTCACCCCTCCACTTT. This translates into CASSLRGTNSPLHF.

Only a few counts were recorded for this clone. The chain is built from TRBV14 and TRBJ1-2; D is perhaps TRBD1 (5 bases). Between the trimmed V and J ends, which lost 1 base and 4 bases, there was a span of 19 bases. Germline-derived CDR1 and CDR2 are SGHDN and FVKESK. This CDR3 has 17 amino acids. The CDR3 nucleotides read TGTGCCAGCAGCCAAGTCGGGGCAGCCCCTCGGGGCTATGGCTACACCTTC. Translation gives CASSQVGAAPRGYGYTF.

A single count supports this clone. CDR3 sequence reads: CASSYSSPDRRYGYTF. In DNA form, the CDR3 reads TGTGCCAGCAGTTACTCGTCGCCGGACAGGCGTTATGGCTACACCTTC. V is TRBV6-6 and J is TRBJ1-2; 7 nucleotides agree with TRBD1. Germline assignment: CDR1 MNHNY and CDR2 SVGAGI (reference sequence). J lost 5 bases, V lost 0 bases, and 9 bases had no gene match. The CDR3 length is 16 residues.

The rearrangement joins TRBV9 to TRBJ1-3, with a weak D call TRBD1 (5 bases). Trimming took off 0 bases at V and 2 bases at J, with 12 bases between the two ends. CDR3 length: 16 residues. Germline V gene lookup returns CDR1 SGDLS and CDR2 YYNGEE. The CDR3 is CASSVDARATGNTIYF. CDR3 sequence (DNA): TGTGCCAGCAGCGTAGATGCCAGGGCCACTGGAAACACCATATATTTT.

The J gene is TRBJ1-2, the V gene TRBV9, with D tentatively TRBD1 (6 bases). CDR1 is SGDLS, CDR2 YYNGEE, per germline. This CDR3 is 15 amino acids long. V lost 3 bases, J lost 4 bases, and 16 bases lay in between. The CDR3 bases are TGTGCCAGCAGCGACCTAGGGGGTCCCCTCTATGGCTACACCTTC. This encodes CASSDLGGPLYGYTF. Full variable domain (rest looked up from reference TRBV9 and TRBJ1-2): DSGVTQTPKHLITATGQRVTLRCSPRSGDLSVYWYQQSLDQGLQFLIQYYNGEERAKGNILERFSAQQFPDLHSELNLSSLELGDSALYFCASSDLGGPLYGYTFGSGTRLTVV.

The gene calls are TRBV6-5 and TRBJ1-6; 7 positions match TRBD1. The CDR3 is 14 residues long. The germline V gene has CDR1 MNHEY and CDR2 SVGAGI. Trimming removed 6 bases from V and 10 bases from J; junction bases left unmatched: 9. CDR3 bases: TGTGCCAGCAGAAACCAACAGGGGCGGTCACCCCTCCACTTT. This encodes CASRNQQGRSPLHF.

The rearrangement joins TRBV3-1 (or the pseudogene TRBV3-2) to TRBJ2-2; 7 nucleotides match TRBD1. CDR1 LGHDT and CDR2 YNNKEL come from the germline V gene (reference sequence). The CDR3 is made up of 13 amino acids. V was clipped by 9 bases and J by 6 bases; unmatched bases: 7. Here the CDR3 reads CASDREYSGELFF. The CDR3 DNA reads TGTGCCAGTGACAGGGAATATTCCGGGGAGCTGTTTTTT.

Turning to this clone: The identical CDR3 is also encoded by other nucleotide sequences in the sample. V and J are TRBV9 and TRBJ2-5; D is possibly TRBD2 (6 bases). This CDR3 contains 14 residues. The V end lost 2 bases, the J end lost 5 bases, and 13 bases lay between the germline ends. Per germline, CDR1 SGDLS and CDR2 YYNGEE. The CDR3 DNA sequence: TGTGCCAGCAGCGTTGCTCCCCGGGAGGAGACCCAGTACTTC. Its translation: CASSVAPREETQYF.

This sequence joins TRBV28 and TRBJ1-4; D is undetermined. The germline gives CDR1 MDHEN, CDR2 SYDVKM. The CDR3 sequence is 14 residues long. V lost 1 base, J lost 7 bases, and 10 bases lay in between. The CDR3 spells CASSLSGIIEKLFF. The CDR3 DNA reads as TGTGCCAGCAGTTTATCCGGTATAATTGAAAAACTGTTTTTT.

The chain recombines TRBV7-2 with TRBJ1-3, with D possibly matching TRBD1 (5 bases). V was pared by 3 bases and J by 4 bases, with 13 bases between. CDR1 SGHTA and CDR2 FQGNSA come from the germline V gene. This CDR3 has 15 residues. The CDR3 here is CASSFPKGSGNTIYF. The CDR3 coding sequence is TGTGCCAGCAGCTTTCCAAAGGGGTCAGGAAACACCATATATTTT.